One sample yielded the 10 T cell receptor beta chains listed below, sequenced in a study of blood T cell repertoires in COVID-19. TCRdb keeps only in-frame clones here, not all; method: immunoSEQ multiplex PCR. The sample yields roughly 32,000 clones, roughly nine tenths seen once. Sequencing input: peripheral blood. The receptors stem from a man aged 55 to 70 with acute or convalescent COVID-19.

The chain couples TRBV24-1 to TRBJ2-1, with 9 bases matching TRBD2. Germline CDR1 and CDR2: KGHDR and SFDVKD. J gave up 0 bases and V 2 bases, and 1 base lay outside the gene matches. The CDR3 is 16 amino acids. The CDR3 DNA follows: TGTGCCACCAGTGATTATAGCGGGAGCTCCTACAATGAGCAGTTCTTC. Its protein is CATSDYSGSSYNEQFF.

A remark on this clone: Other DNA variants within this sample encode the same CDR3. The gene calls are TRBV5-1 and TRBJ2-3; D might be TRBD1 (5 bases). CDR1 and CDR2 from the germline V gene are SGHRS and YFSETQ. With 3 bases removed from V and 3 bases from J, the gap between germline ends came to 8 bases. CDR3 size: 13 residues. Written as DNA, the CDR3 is TGCGCCAGCAGCTCTCAGGGAACAGATACGCAGTATTTT. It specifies CASSSQGTDTQYF.

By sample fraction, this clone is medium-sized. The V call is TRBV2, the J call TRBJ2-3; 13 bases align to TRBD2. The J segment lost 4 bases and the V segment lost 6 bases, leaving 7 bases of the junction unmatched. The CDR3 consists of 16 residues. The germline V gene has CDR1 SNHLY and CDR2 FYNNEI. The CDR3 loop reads CASRVGLAGEADTQYF. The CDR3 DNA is TGTGCCAGCAGAGTCGGACTAGCGGGAGAAGCAGATACGCAGTATTTT. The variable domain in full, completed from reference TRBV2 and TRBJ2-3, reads EPEVTQTPSHQVTQMGQEVILRCVPISNHLYFYWYRQILGQKVEFLVSFYNNEISEKSEIFDDQFSVERPDGSNFTLKIRSTKLEDSAMYFCASRVGLAGEADTQYFGPGTRLTVL.

The CDR3 sequence: CASSINGGRASQTQYF. The CDR3 DNA sequence: TGTGCCAGTAGTATAAACGGCGGGAGGGCCTCACAGACCCAGTACTTC. This chain joins TRBV19 and TRBJ2-5; 9 positions agree with TRBD2. This CDR3 comprises 16 residues. Germline V CDR1 and CDR2: LNHDA, SQIVND (reference sequence). The V and J ends lost 2 bases and 6 bases, in that order; junction bases with no gene match: 10.

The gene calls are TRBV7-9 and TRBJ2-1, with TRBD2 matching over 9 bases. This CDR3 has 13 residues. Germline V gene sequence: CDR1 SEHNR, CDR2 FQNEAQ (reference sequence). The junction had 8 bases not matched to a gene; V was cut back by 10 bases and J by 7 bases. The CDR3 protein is CATGTSTFNEQFF. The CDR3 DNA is TGTGCCACCGGGACTAGCACTTTTAATGAGCAGTTCTTC.

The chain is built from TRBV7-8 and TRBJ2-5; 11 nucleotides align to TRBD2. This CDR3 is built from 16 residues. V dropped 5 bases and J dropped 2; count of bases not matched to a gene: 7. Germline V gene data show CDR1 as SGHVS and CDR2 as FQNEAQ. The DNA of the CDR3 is TGTGCCAGCAGCCGACTCGGGACTAGCGGTCAAGAGACCCAGTACTTC. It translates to CASSRLGTSGQETQYF.

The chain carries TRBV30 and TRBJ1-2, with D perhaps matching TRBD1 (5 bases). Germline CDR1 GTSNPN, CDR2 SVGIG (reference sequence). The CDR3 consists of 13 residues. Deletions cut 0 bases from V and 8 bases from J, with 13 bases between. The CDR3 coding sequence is TGTGCCTGGAGTGTATTCCAGGGAGGAGGCTACACCTTC. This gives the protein CAWSVFQGGGYTF.

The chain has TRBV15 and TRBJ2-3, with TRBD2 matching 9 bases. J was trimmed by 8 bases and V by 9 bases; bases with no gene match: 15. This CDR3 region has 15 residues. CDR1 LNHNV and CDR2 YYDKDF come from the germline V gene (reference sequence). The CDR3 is CATRGGLAGQPTQYF. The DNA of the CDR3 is TGTGCCACAAGGGGGGGCCTAGCGGGACAACCTACGCAGTATTTT. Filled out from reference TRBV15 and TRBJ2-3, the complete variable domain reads DAMVIQNPRYQVTQFGKPVTLSCSQTLNHNVMYWYQQKSSQAPKLLFHYYDKDFNNEADTPDNFQSRRPNTSFCFLDIRSPGLGDTAMYLCATRGGLAGQPTQYFGPGTRLTVL.

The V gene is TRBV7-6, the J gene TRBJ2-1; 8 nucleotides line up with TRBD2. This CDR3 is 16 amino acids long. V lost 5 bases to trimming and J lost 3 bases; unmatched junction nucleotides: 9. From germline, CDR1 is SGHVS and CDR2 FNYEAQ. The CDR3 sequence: CASSLWTSQGYNEQFF. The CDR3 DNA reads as TGTGCCAGCAGCCTTTGGACTAGCCAGGGCTACAATGAGCAGTTCTTC.

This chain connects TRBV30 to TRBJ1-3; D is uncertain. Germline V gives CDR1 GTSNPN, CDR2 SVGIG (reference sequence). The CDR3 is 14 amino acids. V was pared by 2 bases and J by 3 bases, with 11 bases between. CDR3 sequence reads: CAWSLGVGGNTIYF. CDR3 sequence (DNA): TGTGCCTGGAGTTTGGGAGTTGGTGGAAACACCATATATTTT.